Below, 14 T cell receptor beta chains from the same sample are listed, as sequenced in a study of blood T cells in healthy people across ages. PCR was performed a second time for roughly 7 to 11 cycles using a sample-barcoded 5' primer and a J-beta primer mix. One entry per CDR3 protein results from TCRdb running MiXCR on the 5' RACE reads. The sample has some 1.5 million distinct CDR3 sequences, over 25% seen once. Sequenced sample: blood. Source of these receptors: a woman aged 25 to 39 in good health.

The sample holds many counts of this clonotype. This sequence joins TRBV10-3 and TRBJ2-1; 11 positions agree with TRBD2. The CDR3 runs to 15 residues. J lost 3 bases, V lost 5 bases, and 3 bases had no gene match. Germline CDR1 ENHRY, CDR2 SYGVKD. CDR3 coding DNA: TGTGCCATCAGTTCTAGCGGGGGGAACTACAATGAGCAGTTCTTC. Translation gives CAISSSGGNYNEQFF.

This clonotype was seen at least ten times. The J gene is TRBJ2-3, the V gene TRBV24-1; unclear D gene. CDR3 length: 13 amino acids. V lost 3 bases to trimming and J lost 6 bases, with 9 bases between them. Germline values: CDR1 KGHDR, CDR2 SFDVKD. CDR3 protein: CATSDPLVDTQYF. CDR3 in DNA: TGTGCCACCAGTGATCCGCTCGTTGATACGCAGTATTTT.

This clonotype came up many times. This chain links TRBV5-1 with TRBJ1-5, with D perhaps TRBD1 (6 bases). Trimming took off 4 bases at V and 7 bases at J, with 18 bases between the two ends. The CDR3 spans 15 residues. CDR1 SGHRS and CDR2 YFSETQ come from the germline V gene. In DNA form, the CDR3 reads TGCGCCAGCAGCCCGGAGGGGGGCAGAGGGCAGCCCCAGCATTTT. It is translated as CASSPEGGRGQPQHF.

V is TRBV6-2 or TRBV6-3 and J is TRBJ2-5; either TRBD1 or TRBD2 may fit D (5 bases each). The assigned J gene may be wrong: the sequence end matches TRBJ2-7 better. Germline V gene sequence: CDR1 MNHEY, CDR2 SVGEGT. The CDR3 runs to 14 residues. For the CDR3, the DNA is TGTGCCAGCAGAAGCCCTAGCAGGACATACGAGCAGTACTTC. Its translation: CASRSPSRTYEQYF.

Notes on this clonotype: Relative to the germline gene, one junction end is altered; a read error may explain this. The V call is TRBV6-4, the J call TRBJ1-4; no reliable D call. This CDR3 has 14 residues. The germline V gene has CDR1 MRHNA and CDR2 SNTAGT. In DNA, the CDR3 is TGTGCCAGCAGTGCGTCGCGGAATAATGAAAAACCGTTTTTT. Its protein product is CASSASRNNEKPFF.

This clonotype has more than one count but fewer than ten. The chain carries TRBV5-1 and TRBJ2-4; D may correspond to TRBD1 or TRBD2 (5 bases each). This CDR3 comprises 17 residues. V was clipped by 0 bases and J by 2 bases, with 15 bases between them. Looked up from germline, CDR1 is SGHRS and CDR2 is YFSETQ. In DNA, the CDR3 is TGCGCCAGCAGCTTGGCCGAGACAGCTAGCTCCAAAAACATTCAGTACTTC. As protein: CASSLAETASSKNIQYF.

As regards this clonotype: Just one base apart from a much larger clone, this may be a read error. This rearrangement joins TRBV29-1 to TRBJ2-1, with D maybe TRBD2 (6 bases). Trimming stripped 3 bases from V and 13 bases from J, with 13 bases between. CDR1 SQVTM and CDR2 ANQGSEA come from the germline V gene. The CDR3 length is 11 residues. CDR3 bases: TGCAGCGTTGACCGCGGGGAGACCCAGTTCTTC. It codes for CSVDRGETQFF.

The chain employs TRBV5-5 and TRBJ2-5; D may correspond to TRBD1 or TRBD2 (6 bases each). Germline V gene data show CDR1 as SGHKS and CDR2 as YYEKEE (reference sequence). The CDR3 loop spans 16 amino acids. V was shortened by 3 bases and J by 2 bases, with 17 bases between the two germline ends. Here the CDR3 reads CASSSGAFPLQETQYF. CDR3 nucleotide sequence: TGTGCCAGCAGCTCGGGGGCCTTTCCACTACAAGAGACCCAGTACTTC.

As regards this clonotype: One junction end does not reproduce the germline sequence, and a read error may be involved. This chain connects TRBV7-2 to TRBJ2-1, with 8 bases aligning to TRBD1. The CDR3 sequence is 15 residues long. Germline CDR1 is SGHTA and CDR2 is FQGNSA. The CDR3 spells CASSARTGSYNKQFF. The DNA of the CDR3 is TGTGCCAGCAGCGCCAGGACAGGGTCCTACAATAAGCAGTTCTTC.

Only a few counts were recorded for this clonotype. The chain employs TRBV12-3 or TRBV12-4 and TRBJ1-2; 11 bases are a match to TRBD1. Trimming cost V 6 bases and J 8 bases; bases outside gene matches: 17. The CDR3 is 17 residues long. As DNA, the CDR3 is TGTGCCAGCAGCCCCTCCGGGACAGGGGGAGACATGGGGGGCTACACCTTC. Translating it yields CASSPSGTGGDMGGYTF.

V gene TRBV5-1 combines with J gene TRBJ2-5; TRBD1 agrees at 9 bases. Germline-derived CDR1 and CDR2 are SGHRS and YFSETQ. The CDR3 loop spans 16 amino acids. The J segment lost 4 bases and the V segment lost 4 bases, leaving 11 bases of the junction unmatched. CDR3: CASSIMTGGSIETQYF. The DNA of the CDR3 is TGCGCCAGCAGCATAATGACAGGGGGGTCGATAGAGACCCAGTACTTC.

In regard to this clonotype: A much larger clone differs from this one at a single base, so this may be a read error. V is TRBV11-2 and J is TRBJ2-1; 7 bases agree with TRBD1. This CDR3 is 13 amino acids long. Germline CDR1 and CDR2: SGHAT and FQNNGV. CDR3 DNA: TGTGCCAGCAGGGGACAGTCCTGCAATGAGCAGTTCTTC. It specifies CASRGQSCNEQFF. The variable domain in full, completed from reference TRBV11-2 and TRBJ2-1, reads EAGVAQSPRYKIIEKRQSVAFWCNPISGHATLYWYQQILGQGPKLLIQFQNNGVVDDSQLPKDRFSAERLKGVDSTLKIQPAKLEDSAVYLCASRGQSCNEQFFGPGTRLTVL.

In this sample, this clonotype turned up many times. V is TRBV6-5 and J is TRBJ2-7, with a weak D call TRBD1 (5 bases). The V end was cut by 2 bases, the J end by 0 bases, with 8 bases between. Per the germline V gene, CDR1 is MNHEY and CDR2 is SVGAGI. CDR3 size: 14 residues. The CDR3 region is CASSYGASSYEQYF. The CDR3, as DNA: TGTGCCAGCAGTTACGGGGCGAGCTCCTACGAGCAGTACTTC.

A remark on this clonotype: Its ends do not fully match the called genes, so a read error is possible. The chain carries TRBV12-3 or TRBV12-4 and TRBJ2-7, with D maybe TRBD1 (5 bases). This CDR3 is built from 13 residues. The CDR3 DNA follows: TGTGCCGGCAGTCAAGGGTGGGGCGACGAGCAGTACTTC. Protein sequence: CAGSQGWGDEQYF.